Listed below are T cell receptor beta chains from one sample, sequenced in a study of cytomegalovirus exposure and HLA in healthy donors. Assay used: immunoSEQ multiplex PCR; TCRdb lists only in-frame clones, some missing. The table records roughly 200,000 clones, about 80% of them present only once. Material for sequencing was PBMCs. These receptors all come from a woman aged 18-29 years in good health and CMV-seropositive. Both conserved end residues are part of each CDR3. Each record gives: D gene, clone size, J gene, V gene, CDR3 DNA, CDR3 protein. The D gene is left open where the match is weak. Where a row states a size, it is once, few, many or the class of an expanded clone; other rows omit it.

d_gene: NA
abundance: NA
j_gene: TRBJ2-3
v_gene: TRBV5-1
CDR3nt: TGCGCCAGCACCCGGGGGTCTAGCACAGATACGCAGTATTTT
CDR3aa: CASTRGSSTDTQYF

d_gene: NA
abundance: NA
j_gene: TRBJ2-7
v_gene: TRBV6-1
CDR3nt: TGTGTCCTAAGGGGGAGCTCCTACGAGCAGTACTTC
CDR3aa: CVLRGSSYEQYF

d_gene: NA
abundance: once
j_gene: TRBJ2-2
v_gene: TRBV9
CDR3nt: TGTGCCAGCAGCCCCCGACTCGGAGTGCTGTTTTTT
CDR3aa: CASSPRLGVLFF

d_gene: NA
abundance: few
j_gene: TRBJ1-6
v_gene: TRBV6-5
CDR3nt: TGTGCCAGCAGTTATAGGACAGCAGCGTCGAATTCACCCCTCCACTTT
CDR3aa: CASSYRTAASNSPLHF

d_gene: NA
abundance: NA
j_gene: TRBJ1-3
v_gene: TRBV5-4
CDR3nt: TGTGCCAGCAGCTTGCCCGCAGGGGTTGCTGGAAACACCATATATTTT
CDR3aa: CASSLPAGVAGNTIYF

d_gene: NA
abundance: NA
j_gene: TRBJ1-2
v_gene: TRBV5-1
CDR3nt: TGCGCCAGCAGCTTGAGCAGGATTAGTAACTATGGCTACACCTTC
CDR3aa: CASSLSRISNYGYTF

d_gene: NA
abundance: few
j_gene: TRBJ1-6
v_gene: TRBV4-3
CDR3nt: TGCGCCAGCAGCCAAGAAGACGAGGGAGGGTCACCCCTCCACTTT
CDR3aa: CASSQEDEGGSPLHF

d_gene: TRBD2
abundance: few
j_gene: TRBJ2-1
v_gene: TRBV6-4
CDR3nt: TGTGCCAGCAGTGACGGACTAGCGGGGGGCAATGAGCAGTTCTTC
CDR3aa: CASSDGLAGGNEQFF

d_gene: TRBD1
abundance: NA
j_gene: TRBJ1-2
v_gene: TRBV10-2
CDR3nt: TGCGCCAGCGCAAGGTCCGGGACAGGCTTATATGGCTACACCTTC
CDR3aa: CASARSGTGLYGYTF

d_gene: NA
abundance: NA
j_gene: TRBJ2-7
v_gene: TRBV11-1
CDR3nt: TGTGCCAGCAGCCCAGGGCGTGCCAACGCCGAGCAGTACTTC
CDR3aa: CASSPGRANAEQYF

d_gene: NA
abundance: NA
j_gene: TRBJ1-4
v_gene: TRBV6-5
CDR3nt: TGTGCCAGCAGTTACGGTCAGGGAAATGAAAAACTGTTTTTT
CDR3aa: CASSYGQGNEKLFF

d_gene: NA
abundance: NA
j_gene: TRBJ1-5
v_gene: TRBV19
CDR3nt: TGTGCCAGTAGTAGGGACACCAGCAATCAGCCCCAGCATTTT
CDR3aa: CASSRDTSNQPQHF

d_gene: TRBD2
abundance: NA
j_gene: TRBJ2-1
v_gene: TRBV13
CDR3nt: TGTGCCAGCAGCCCCGAGGCCGGACTAGCGGGGGGATATGAGCAGTTCTTC
CDR3aa: CASSPEAGLAGGYEQFF

d_gene: TRBD1
abundance: NA
j_gene: TRBJ1-4
v_gene: TRBV5-6
CDR3nt: TGTGCCAGCAGCTTGTTAACAGGGGTTGAAAAACTGTTTTTT
CDR3aa: CASSLLTGVEKLFF

d_gene: TRBD2
abundance: NA
j_gene: TRBJ2-1
v_gene: TRBV4-2
CDR3nt: TGTGCCAGCAGCGTCGGACTAGGCTCCTACAATGAGCAGTTCTTC
CDR3aa: CASSVGLGSYNEQFF

d_gene: TRBD1
abundance: NA
j_gene: TRBJ2-7
v_gene: TRBV2
CDR3nt: TGTGCCAGCAGTAGGGACAGGATAGGGCCCGGATTAAAAACCACCTACGAGCAGTACTTC
CDR3aa: CASSRDRIGPGLKTTYEQYF

d_gene: NA
abundance: once
j_gene: TRBJ1-4
v_gene: TRBV5-6
CDR3nt: TGTGCCAGCAGCGCGGGTTCAACTAATGAAAAACTGTTTTTT
CDR3aa: CASSAGSTNEKLFF

d_gene: NA
abundance: NA
j_gene: TRBJ2-6
v_gene: TRBV25-1
CDR3nt: TGTGCCAGCAGTGACCAGGGTGTGGGGGCCAACGTCCTGACTTTC
CDR3aa: CASSDQGVGANVLTF

d_gene: TRBD1
abundance: NA
j_gene: TRBJ2-5
v_gene: TRBV5-4
CDR3nt: TGTGCCAGCACCGCCGGGACAGAAGAGACCCAGTACTTC
CDR3aa: CASTAGTEETQYF

d_gene: NA
abundance: NA
j_gene: TRBJ1-1
v_gene: TRBV5-6
CDR3nt: TGTGCCAGCACCGTGGGGGCAGGGACGATGGCTTTCTTT
CDR3aa: CASTVGAGTMAFF

d_gene: NA
abundance: NA
j_gene: TRBJ2-5
v_gene: TRBV19
CDR3nt: TGTGCCAGTAGTACCCAGAGGTTAGGCGAGACCCAGTACTTC
CDR3aa: CASSTQRLGETQYF

d_gene: NA
abundance: NA
j_gene: TRBJ1-2
v_gene: TRBV7-9
CDR3nt: TGTGCCAGCAGCTCCTTCGATCGCGATACTTGGGGCTACACCTTC
CDR3aa: CASSSFDRDTWGYTF

d_gene: NA
abundance: NA
j_gene: TRBJ2-1
v_gene: TRBV20-1
CDR3nt: TGCAGTGGGGACACGAACAATGAGCAGTTCTTC
CDR3aa: CSGDTNNEQFF

d_gene: NA
abundance: NA
j_gene: TRBJ2-5
v_gene: TRBV28
CDR3nt: TGTGCCAGCAGCCGATGGGGCCGCGACCAAGAGACCCAGTACTTC
CDR3aa: CASSRWGRDQETQYF

d_gene: TRBD1
abundance: NA
j_gene: TRBJ1-2
v_gene: TRBV7-3
CDR3nt: TGTGCCAGCAGCCCAAGTCCCGGGACAGGGATCTATGGCTACACCTTC
CDR3aa: CASSPSPGTGIYGYTF

d_gene: NA
abundance: NA
j_gene: TRBJ2-2
v_gene: TRBV27
CDR3nt: TGTGCCAGCAGTTTTACAGCAATAACCGGGGAGCTGTTTTTT
CDR3aa: CASSFTAITGELFF

d_gene: TRBD1
abundance: NA
j_gene: TRBJ1-1
v_gene: TRBV18
CDR3nt: TGTGCCAGCTCAAGACAGGGAAACACTGAAGCTTTCTTT
CDR3aa: CASSRQGNTEAFF

d_gene: NA
abundance: NA
j_gene: TRBJ2-3
v_gene: TRBV9
CDR3nt: TGTGCCAGCAGCGTCTATTTTCGGGGTAGCATCACAGATACGCAGTATTTT
CDR3aa: CASSVYFRGSITDTQYF

d_gene: NA
abundance: NA
j_gene: TRBJ1-2
v_gene: TRBV6-1
CDR3nt: TGTGCCACCCGGGGGAACGCTAACTATGGCTACACCTTC
CDR3aa: CATRGNANYGYTF

d_gene: TRBD1
abundance: once
j_gene: TRBJ2-5
v_gene: TRBV11-2
CDR3nt: TGTGCCAGCAGCTTGGGGACAGGGCAGTACCAAGAGACCCAGTACTTC
CDR3aa: CASSLGTGQYQETQYF

d_gene: TRBD2
abundance: NA
j_gene: TRBJ2-1
v_gene: TRBV5-1
CDR3nt: TGCGCCAGCAGCTTGAAGGTTCGGGGACTAGCGGGGCAGTACAATGAGCAGTTCTTC
CDR3aa: CASSLKVRGLAGQYNEQFF

d_gene: NA
abundance: NA
j_gene: TRBJ2-6
v_gene: TRBV7-8
CDR3nt: TGTGCCAGCAGCACACGATCGCGGATCTCTGGGGCCAACGTCCTGACTTTC
CDR3aa: CASSTRSRISGANVLTF

d_gene: NA
abundance: NA
j_gene: TRBJ1-5
v_gene: TRBV19
CDR3nt: TGTGCCAGTAGTTCGAGGGCGCGGAGTCAGCCCCAGCATTTT
CDR3aa: CASSSRARSQPQHF

d_gene: NA
abundance: NA
j_gene: TRBJ1-4
v_gene: TRBV4-1
CDR3nt: TGCGCCAGCAGCCCCCGGATGAGGGAAAAACTGTTTTTT
CDR3aa: CASSPRMREKLFF

d_gene: NA
abundance: once
j_gene: TRBJ2-5
v_gene: TRBV12-5
CDR3nt: TGTGCTAGTGGTTTGGACACAGGACCAGGGGAGACCCAGTACTTC
CDR3aa: CASGLDTGPGETQYF

d_gene: NA
abundance: NA
j_gene: TRBJ2-3
v_gene: TRBV11-2
CDR3nt: TGTGCCAGCAGCTTGATAGGGGCAGGGAACACAGATACGCAGTATTTT
CDR3aa: CASSLIGAGNTDTQYF

d_gene: NA
abundance: NA
j_gene: TRBJ1-3
v_gene: TRBV2
CDR3nt: TGTGCCAGCAGGGGGCGGCAGGGAAACACCATATATTTT
CDR3aa: CASRGRQGNTIYF

d_gene: TRBD1
abundance: NA
j_gene: TRBJ1-5
v_gene: TRBV6-5
CDR3nt: TGTGCCAGCCAGACAGGGAGCAATCAGCCCCAGCATTTT
CDR3aa: CASQTGSNQPQHF

d_gene: NA
abundance: NA
j_gene: TRBJ2-7
v_gene: TRBV19
CDR3nt: TGTGCCAGAGCGGCGCAGGCCCCCTTTTACGAGCAGTACTTC
CDR3aa: CARAAQAPFYEQYF

d_gene: TRBD1
abundance: NA
j_gene: TRBJ2-7
v_gene: TRBV15
CDR3nt: TGTGCCACCAGCAGAGCGACAGGGGCCCAACTTGGCGAGCAGTACTTC
CDR3aa: CATSRATGAQLGEQYF